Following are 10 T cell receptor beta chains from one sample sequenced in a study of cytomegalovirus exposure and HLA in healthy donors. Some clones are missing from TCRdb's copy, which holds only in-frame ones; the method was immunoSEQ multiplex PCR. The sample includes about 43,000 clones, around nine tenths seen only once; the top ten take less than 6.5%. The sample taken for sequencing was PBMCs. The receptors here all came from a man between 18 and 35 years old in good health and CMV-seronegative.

The CDR3 region has the DNA TGTGCCATCAGTGAGTCCGGGTGGGAGTTAAACAATGAGCAGTTCTTC. Its translation: CAISESGWELNNEQFF. The rearrangement uses TRBV10-3 and TRBJ2-1; perhaps TRBD2 as D (5 bases). The germline V gene has CDR1 ENHRY and CDR2 SYGVKD. V was clipped by 0 bases and J by 5 bases, with 14 bases between them. The CDR3 length is 16 residues.

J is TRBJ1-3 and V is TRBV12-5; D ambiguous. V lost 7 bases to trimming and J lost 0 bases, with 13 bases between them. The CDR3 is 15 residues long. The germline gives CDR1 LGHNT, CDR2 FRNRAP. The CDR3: CASDFDGNSGNTIYF. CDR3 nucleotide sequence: TGTGCTAGTGACTTTGACGGGAACTCTGGAAACACCATATATTTT.

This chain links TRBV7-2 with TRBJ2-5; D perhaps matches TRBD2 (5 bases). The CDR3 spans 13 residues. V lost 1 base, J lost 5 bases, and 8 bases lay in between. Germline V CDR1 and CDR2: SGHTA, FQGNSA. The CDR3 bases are TGTGCCAGCAGCTTAGGGTCGGGGGAGACCCAGTACTTC. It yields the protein CASSLGSGETQYF.

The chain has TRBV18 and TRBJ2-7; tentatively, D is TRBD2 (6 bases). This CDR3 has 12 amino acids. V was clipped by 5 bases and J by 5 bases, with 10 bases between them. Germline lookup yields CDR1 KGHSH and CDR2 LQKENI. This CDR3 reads CASSETSHEQYF. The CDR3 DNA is TGTGCCAGCTCAGAGACTAGTCACGAGCAGTACTTC.

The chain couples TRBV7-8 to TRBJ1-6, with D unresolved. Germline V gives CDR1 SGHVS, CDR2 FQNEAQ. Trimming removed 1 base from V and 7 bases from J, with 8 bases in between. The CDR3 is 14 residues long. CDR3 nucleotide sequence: TGTGCCAGCAGCTTAGTTGCCGAGAATTCACCCCTCCACTTT. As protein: CASSLVAENSPLHF.

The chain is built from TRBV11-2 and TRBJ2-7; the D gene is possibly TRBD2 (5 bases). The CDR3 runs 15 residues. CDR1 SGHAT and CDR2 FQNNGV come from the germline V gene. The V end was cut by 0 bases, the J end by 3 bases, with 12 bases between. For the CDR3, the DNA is TGTGCCAGCAGCTTAGAGTGGGAGAAAGTCTACGAGCAGTACTTC. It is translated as CASSLEWEKVYEQYF.

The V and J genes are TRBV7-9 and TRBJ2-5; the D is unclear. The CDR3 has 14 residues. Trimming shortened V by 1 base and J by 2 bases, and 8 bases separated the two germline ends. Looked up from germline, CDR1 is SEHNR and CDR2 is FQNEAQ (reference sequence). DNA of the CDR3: TGTGCCAGCAGCTTAGACACAATTCAAGAGACCCAGTACTTC. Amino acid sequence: CASSLDTIQETQYF.

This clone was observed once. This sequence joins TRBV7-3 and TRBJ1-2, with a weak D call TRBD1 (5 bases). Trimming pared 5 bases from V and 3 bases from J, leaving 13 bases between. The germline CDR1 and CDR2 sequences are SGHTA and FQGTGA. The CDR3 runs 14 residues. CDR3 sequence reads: CASSPPWGDYGYTF. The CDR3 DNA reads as TGTGCCAGCAGCCCTCCGTGGGGGGACTATGGCTACACCTTC. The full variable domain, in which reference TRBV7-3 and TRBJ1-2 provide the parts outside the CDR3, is GAGVSQTPSNKVTEKGKYVELRCDPISGHTALYWYRQSLGQGPEFLIYFQGTGAADDSGLPNDRFFAVRPEGSVSTLKIQRTERGDSAVYLCASSPPWGDYGYTFGSGTRLTVV.

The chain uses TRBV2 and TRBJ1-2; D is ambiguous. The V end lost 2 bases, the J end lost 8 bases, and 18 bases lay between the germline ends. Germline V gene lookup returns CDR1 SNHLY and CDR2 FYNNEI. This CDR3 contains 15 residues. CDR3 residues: CASSEQMIGVFGYTF. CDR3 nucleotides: TGTGCCAGCAGTGAACAGATGATCGGAGTTTTCGGCTACACCTTC.

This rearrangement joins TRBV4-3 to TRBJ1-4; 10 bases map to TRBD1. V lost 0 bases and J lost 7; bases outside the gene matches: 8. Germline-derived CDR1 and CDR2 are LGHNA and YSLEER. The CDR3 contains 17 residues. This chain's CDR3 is CASSQEGGQGLREKLFF. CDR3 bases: TGCGCCAGCAGCCAAGAGGGGGGACAGGGGCTTCGTGAAAAACTGTTTTTT.